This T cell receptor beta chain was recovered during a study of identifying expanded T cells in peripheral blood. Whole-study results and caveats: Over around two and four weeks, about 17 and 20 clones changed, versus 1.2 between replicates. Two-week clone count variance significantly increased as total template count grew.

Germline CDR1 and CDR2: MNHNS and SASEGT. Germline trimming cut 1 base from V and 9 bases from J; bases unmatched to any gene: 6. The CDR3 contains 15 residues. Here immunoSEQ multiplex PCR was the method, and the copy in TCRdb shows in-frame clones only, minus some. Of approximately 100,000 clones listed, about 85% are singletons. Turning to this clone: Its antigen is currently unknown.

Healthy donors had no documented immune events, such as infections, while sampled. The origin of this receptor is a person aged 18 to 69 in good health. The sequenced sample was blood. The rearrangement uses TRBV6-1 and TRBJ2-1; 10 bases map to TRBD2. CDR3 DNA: TGTGCCAGCAGTGAAGTCCTAGCGGGAGCAGGTGAGCAGTTCTTC. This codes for CASSEVLAGAGEQFF.